This T cell receptor beta chain is drawn from a study of T cell changes during pregnancy in multiple sclerosis. Clones were read by immunoSEQ multiplex PCR, and TCRdb kept only the in-frame ones, dropping some. The sample lists about 11,000 clones, around 94% occurring once. This CDR3 region has 16 residues. Per germline, CDR1 MRHNA and CDR2 SNTAGT. The V end was cut by 8 bases, the J end by 7 bases, with 24 bases between. The sequence was obtained from a female donor with multiple sclerosis, enrolled in a pregnancy study. The gene calls are TRBV6-4 and TRBJ1-5; D possibly corresponds to TRBD1 (6 bases). The starting material was CD4+ T cells from peripheral blood mononuclear cells, obtained before pregnancy. CDR3 residues: CASGPGGEGVGQPQHF. In DNA, the CDR3 is TGTGCCAGCGGTCCCGGGGGGGAGGGGGTAGGGCAGCCCCAGCATTTT.